The T cell receptor (beta chain) described here comes from a study of T cells after yellow fever vaccination. About the research overall: Those fractions that held only low numbers of cells were prepared using the SMART-Seq v4 Ultra Low Input RNA kit.

In germline, CDR1 is LGHNT, CDR2 FRNRAP. The CDR3 is 13 residues long. V lost 1 base, J lost 15 bases, and 15 bases lay in between. Overall study findings and caveats: Most primary-vaccination clones reappeared after the booster (approximately 96% CD4, approximately 88% CD8). Overlap between CD4 and CD8 compartments was detected for a small share of clonotypes.

5'RACE template switching produced TCR cDNA carrying a universal primer site and UMIs. TCRdb recomputed calls from the 5' RACE reads with MiXCR, one row per CDR3 protein. Here the sample spans a few hundred thousand distinct CDR3 sequences, over 10% being singletons. This clonotype was observed a handful of times. What it recognizes is unknown. Sequences were derived from CD4+ T cells sorted from PBMCs, sampled 45 days after the yellow fever booster vaccination. The rearrangement joins TRBV12-5 to TRBJ2-2, with D maybe TRBD1 (5 bases). The sequence derives from a young man who received the YFV17D yellow fever vaccine. CDR3 loop: CASGLERGHEVFF. CDR3 coding DNA: TGTGCTAGTGGTTTGGAAAGGGGCCACGAGGTGTTTTTT.